The 20 T cell receptor beta chains given below trace back to one sample, sequenced in a study of blood T cell repertoires in COVID-19. TCRdb's copy holds only in-frame clones and misses some; the assay was immunoSEQ multiplex PCR. The table has more than 140,000 clones, 75% to 85% seen once. The sample consisted of peripheral blood. The receptors were gathered from a woman in her forties or fifties in a cohort sampled during active or convalescent COVID-19.

This rearrangement joins TRBV5-1 to TRBJ2-5, with TRBD2 matching 7 bases. V lost 2 bases and J lost 3; bases outside the gene matches: 4. This CDR3 has 14 amino acids. Germline CDR1 and CDR2: SGHRS and YFSETQ. Here the CDR3 reads CASSFQRGEETQYF. The CDR3 DNA follows: TGCGCCAGCAGCTTCCAGCGGGGAGAAGAGACCCAGTACTTC.

This clone was seen more than once but under ten times. The J gene is TRBJ1-1, the V gene TRBV18, with D possibly TRBD1 on 6 matching bases. This CDR3 is 12 amino acids long. Germline V lookup: CDR1 KGHSH, CDR2 LQKENI. Trimming removed 3 bases at V and 8 bases at J, with 10 bases between. The CDR3 DNA is TGTGCCAGCTCACCCCAAGACAGGGAAGCTTTCTTT. Translated, it gives CASSPQDREAFF.

This chain joins TRBV24-1 and TRBJ2-4; TRBD1 matches at 12 bases. V was pared by 8 bases and J by 10 bases, with 14 bases of the junction left unmatched. In germline, CDR1 is KGHDR, CDR2 SFDVKD. CDR3 size: 16 residues. The CDR3 protein is CATIFAAGQGARIQYF. As DNA, the CDR3 is TGTGCCACCATTTTTGCTGCGGGACAGGGGGCACGGATTCAGTACTTC.

This sequence joins TRBV6-4 and TRBJ2-1; 13 bases agree with TRBD2. CDR3 length: 17 amino acids. V shed 5 bases and J 5 bases; nucleotides not matched to a gene: 9. CDR1 is MRHNA and CDR2 is SNTAGT in the germline V gene. CDR3 in amino acids: CASSPNPTSGGHNEQFF. DNA of the CDR3: TGTGCCAGCAGTCCAAACCCGACTAGCGGGGGGCACAATGAGCAGTTCTTC.

The genes are TRBV5-6 and TRBJ1-2; TRBD1 matches at 8 bases. Germline CDR1 reads SGHDT; CDR2 reads YYEEEE. The CDR3 spans 14 residues. V lost 2 bases, J lost 3 bases, and 3 bases stayed unmatched. CDR3 nucleotides: TGTGCCAGCAGCTTACAACAGGGGGACTATGGCTACACCTTC. Protein sequence: CASSLQQGDYGYTF.

V gene TRBV5-5 combines with J gene TRBJ1-2; 8 positions match TRBD1. The J segment lost 4 bases and the V segment lost 0 bases, leaving 5 bases of the junction unmatched. This CDR3 has 15 residues. CDR1 and CDR2 (germline): SGHKS, YYEKEE (reference sequence). The CDR3 coding sequence is TGTGCCAGCAGCTTGGGACAGGGGATTCTCTATGGCTACACCTTC. The encoded protein is CASSLGQGILYGYTF.

The chain uses TRBV7-9 and TRBJ1-2; D is perhaps TRBD1 (5 bases). Germline CDR1 is SEHNR and CDR2 is FQNEAQ (reference sequence). V was pared by 6 bases and J by 7 bases, with 24 bases between. The CDR3 contains 16 residues. CDR3 sequence: CASRPRGIRGGVGYTF. The CDR3 coding sequence is TGTGCCAGCAGACCACGAGGGATCCGTGGGGGGGTTGGCTACACCTTC.

This chain uses TRBV4-1 with TRBJ1-2; 8 nucleotides agree with TRBD1. The V segment lost 3 bases and the J segment 2 bases; nucleotides outside the gene matches: 8. This CDR3 contains 16 residues. The germline CDR1 and CDR2 sequences are MGHRA and YSYEKL. The CDR3 spells CASSHGGQGPNYGYTF. The CDR3 bases are TGCGCCAGCAGCCATGGTGGACAGGGACCGAACTATGGCTACACCTTC.

The V call is TRBV5-1, the J call TRBJ2-7; unclear D gene. CDR1 and CDR2 (germline): SGHRS, YFSETQ. Trimming left V 2 bases short and J 2 bases short, with 11 bases between. The CDR3 is 14 amino acids. In DNA form, the CDR3 reads TGCGCCAGCAGCTTAGATAATACTCCCTACGAGCAGTACTTC. Translating gives CASSLDNTPYEQYF.

The chain employs TRBV11-2 and TRBJ2-3, with 8 bases matching TRBD2. The V gene end was trimmed by 8 bases and the J gene end by 3 bases; junction bases not matched to a gene: 13. Germline CDR1 reads SGHAT; CDR2 reads FQNNGV. This CDR3 comprises 16 residues. For the CDR3, the DNA is TGTGCCAGCGGTTCCCGGCTAGCGGGCCGAACAGATACGCAGTATTTT. Translated, it gives CASGSRLAGRTDTQYF.

The J gene is TRBJ2-2, the V gene TRBV6-1; 8 bases line up with TRBD1. The CDR3 contains 16 residues. Germline-derived CDR1 and CDR2 are MNHNS and SASEGT. Trimming at V came to 2 bases and at J to 5 bases, leaving 7 bases not matched to a gene. This chain's CDR3 is CASSEFHRGATGELFF. The CDR3 bases are TGTGCCAGCAGTGAATTTCACAGGGGGGCTACCGGGGAGCTGTTTTTT.

The V and J genes are TRBV7-2 and TRBJ2-2; possibly TRBD2 for D (6 bases). Between the trimmed V and J ends, which lost 4 bases and 1 base, there was a span of 10 bases. This CDR3 has 15 residues. The germline gives CDR1 SGHTA, CDR2 FQGNSA. In nucleotides, the CDR3 is TGTGCCAGCAGCTCCTTTAGCGGGAACACCGGGGAGCTGTTTTTT. As protein: CASSSFSGNTGELFF.

This clone was detected once. The chain joins TRBV9 to TRBJ1-2; TRBD1 might be the D (6 bases). This CDR3 spans 12 amino acids. V lost 4 bases and J 8 bases, leaving 12 bases between the germline ends. Germline V gives CDR1 SGDLS, CDR2 YYNGEE. The chain's CDR3 is CASSSSTGGYTF. CDR3 in DNA: TGTGCCAGCAGCTCATCGACAGGCGGCTACACCTTC.

The genes are TRBV6-2 or TRBV6-3 and TRBJ1-6; 8 nucleotides align to TRBD1. The CDR3 is 15 amino acids. With 2 bases clipped from V and 6 bases from J, the junction kept 3 bases outside the gene matches. Germline V gene lookup returns CDR1 MNHEY and CDR2 SVGEGT. Here the CDR3 DNA reads TGTGCCAGCAGTTACCAGGGGGCTGGTAATTCACCCCTCCACTTT. Protein: CASSYQGAGNSPLHF.

The chain employs TRBV2 and TRBJ1-5; 8 bases are shared with TRBD1. V shed 7 bases and J 5 bases; nucleotides not matched to a gene: 4. The germline V gene encodes CDR1 SNHLY and CDR2 FYNNEI. This CDR3 is built from 13 residues. The CDR3 nucleotides read TGTGCCAGCATCGGACAGGGTGATCAGCCCCAGCATTTT. It is translated as CASIGQGDQPQHF.

V gene TRBV5-1 combines with J gene TRBJ1-1; D remains unclear. Trimming took off 7 bases at V and 6 bases at J, with 10 bases between the two ends. The CDR3 runs to 11 residues. Germline assignment: CDR1 SGHRS and CDR2 YFSETQ. The CDR3 reads CASAVGAEAFF. The CDR3 coding sequence is TGCGCCAGCGCCGTTGGAGCTGAAGCTTTCTTT.

This chain joins TRBV21-1 and TRBJ1-1; the D call in the table, TRBD1, was not verified against the DNA. TRBV21-1 is a pseudogene. CDR3 length equals 14 residues. CDR3 sequence reads: CANLTGGEGTEAFF. CDR3 in DNA: TGTGCCAACCTTACAGGGGGCGAGGGCACTGAAGCTTTCTTT.

The genes are TRBV30 and TRBJ2-1; 13 bases line up with TRBD2. J lost 15 bases, V lost 3 bases, and 8 bases had no gene match. Germline V CDR1 and CDR2: GTSNPN, SVGIG (reference sequence). The CDR3 contains 13 residues. CDR3 sequence: CAWRGTSGAGLFF. The CDR3 region has the DNA TGTGCCTGGAGGGGGACTAGCGGGGCAGGACTGTTCTTC.

J is TRBJ2-1 and V is TRBV5-1; the match to TRBD2 covers 12 bases. The CDR3 has 15 residues. The ends lost 4 bases at V and 8 bases at J; junction bases unmatched: 7. Germline assignment: CDR1 SGHRS and CDR2 YFSETQ. DNA for the CDR3: TGCGCCAGCAGCCAAGCTAGCGGGGGGGCCTATGAGCAGTTCTTC. It is translated as CASSQASGGAYEQFF.

V usage is TRBV6-5 and J usage is TRBJ2-2, with a possible D match to TRBD1 (6 bases). CDR1 is MNHEY, CDR2 SVGAGI, per germline. The CDR3 has 12 residues. V shed 6 bases and J shed 7 bases, with 9 bases lying between them. The CDR3: CASRRTVGELFF. The CDR3 coding sequence is TGTGCCAGCAGGAGGACAGTCGGGGAGCTGTTTTTT.